This TCR beta chain stems from a study of blood T cell repertoires in COVID-19 (dated by TCRdb to the early 2020s). A note on the overall study: The collaborator samples originated in the United States, Italy and Spain and spanned the acute and convalescent phases of COVID-19. The material from the prospective study consisted of cDNA or gDNA derived from T cells, B-cell-depleted T cells, or PBMCs. The sample metadata nearly always contained a de-identified subject ID, COVID-19 status, age in years and sex. Where HLA class I and class II types were available, the types were taken from metadata supplied by the sample provider, not from assay-based typing. The repertoires were released in a freely available public database meant as a resource for research on the immune response to SARS-CoV-2. The samples were drawn from two sources: the first 160 participants of the ongoing ImmuneRACE study, and 1,200 or so subjects contributed by 6 global collaborators. Subjects who had been exposed to COVID-19, were actively infected with it, or had recovered from it provided the deeply sampled blood TCRbeta repertoires that made up the dataset.

Points on this clone: Its antigen is not yet known. No much larger clone is present one base from it, and per-base qualities are unavailable.

General study outcomes and caveats: The amount of clinical and demographic metadata varied by source and participant and was provided uncurated.

There are 17 amino acids in the CDR3, from cysteine to phenylalanine inclusive. The DNA shown is the 51-base CDR3, in frame from base 1. CDR1 is given as SNHLY and CDR2 as FYNNEI, both from the germline V gene. From V the trimming removes 6 bases and from J it removes 0 bases, while the gene matches leave 13 bases of the junction unaccounted for. TCRbeta CDR3 regions were amplified from genomic DNA by means of the immunoSEQ Assay, a bias-controlled multiplex PCR. As for the original processing: Within the assay, amplification of reference gene primers was used to estimate how many nucleated cells each sample contained. To quantify the absolute abundance of each unique TCRbeta CDR3 rearrangement, sequence reads were collapsed and filtered. For each sample, productive Simpson clonality was calculated as the square root of Simpson's diversity index over productive rearrangements. In its TCRdb copy, this immuneACCESS table keeps in-frame sequences only and misses some clones. Where compared with another copy, unresolved V genes explain less than half of these, and the others have no known cause. From that table come the V and J calls and clone size; the DNA was used to work out D and trimming. A total of around 140,000 clones appear in this sample, 80% to 85% of them only once. The ten largest clonotypes hold under 1.5% of the sample.

Whole blood was collected in K2EDTA tubes by collaborating institutions according to the institutions' own protocols. For TCRbeta analysis, collaborators shipped samples as frozen whole blood, isolated PBMCs, or DNA extracted from either of those sample types. Sequencing was carried out using peripheral blood. The chain uses TRBV2 and TRBJ2-7; 8 nucleotides in the junction match TRBD2. The receptor was derived from a man between 60 and 75 years old with acute or convalescent COVID-19. The CDR3: CASRRGGGTPFSYEQYF. The nucleotides read TGTGCCAGCAGGAGGGGCGGGGGGACCCCTTTCTCCTACGAGCAGTACTTC. The CDR3, completed at both ends by the reference TRBV2 and TRBJ2-7 genes, gives the full variable domain EPEVTQTPSHQVTQMGQEVILRCVPISNHLYFYWYRQILGQKVEFLVSFYNNEISEKSEIFDDQFSVERPDGSNFTLKIRSTKLEDSAMYFCASRRGGGTPFSYEQYFGPGTRLTVT.